This paragraph covers one TCR beta chain sequence. Its antigen target is currently unknown. No base-level quality is on record; no much larger clone is a single base apart. Systemically healthy Caucasian individuals from Russia, roughly 40 in total and aged about 6 to 100 years, were included as donors. Ten milliliters of peripheral blood were drawn from each donor into EDTA-treated Vacutainer tubes. Ficoll-Paque density-gradient centrifugation was used to isolate PBMCs, with at least 6.5 million per sample. Total RNA was extracted from PBMCs with Trizol reagent, with at least 6 micrograms obtained per sample. For every donor, flow cytometry on a PBMC aliquot measured the percentage of naive CD45RAhigh/CD27high T cells. V is cut by 4 bases and J by 3 bases, and the space between the germline ends is 8 bases. CDR1 and CDR2 are read off the germline V gene as SQVTM and ANQGSEA. Including the terminal cysteine and phenylalanine, the CDR3 comprises 12 residues. The read is trimmed to its CDR3 DNA, 36 bases read in frame from base 1.

Library construction relied on 5' RACE. Reads for this sample came from an Illumina HiSeq 2500. A second PCR of roughly 6 to 11 cycles was run with a J-beta primer mix and a sample-barcoded 5' primer. A unique molecular identifier was introduced onto each TCR beta cDNA molecule by a template-switch 5' adaptor carrying 12 random nucleotides. Each sample yielded at least 3 million CDR3-containing paired-end reads. First-strand cDNA was synthesized from all RNA with the Mint cDNA synthesis kit, primed by a TRBC-specific oligonucleotide. Following uracil-DNA glycosylase treatment, all cDNA underwent a first 18-cycle PCR with the universal primers M1SS and BC2_uni_R. The authors' pipeline ran thus. For normalization, 1 million high-quality reads were randomly selected from each sample, with every read carrying a distinct molecular identifier. Reads sharing molecular identifiers were discarded rather than binned into consensus sequences. MiTCR, set to a Q25 quality threshold and the strictest error-elimination algorithm, was used for CDR3 identification, clonotype clustering and error correction. A nonparametric unseen species model using Euler transformation provided a lower-bound estimate of total TCR beta diversity. Using fastp trimming at Q25 and MiXCR clonotype assembly, TCRdb reanalyzed the public sequencing data and kept in-frame beta chains. Duplicate CDR3 protein sequences are folded into a single record with the most common DNA and genes. The V and J calls, along with clone size, are taken from TCRdb and not from the paper's own processing. The sample includes roughly 1,300,000 distinct CDR3 sequences, with approximately 59% observed a single time. The top ten clonotypes cover 5.5% to 8% of the sample.

This entry comes from a study of blood T cells in healthy people across ages (dated by TCRdb to the mid-2010s). Broadly, across the study: In model experiments, template switching captured about one uniquely barcoded TCR beta cDNA molecule for every two T cells. To avoid experimental bias, donors of different ages were randomly spread across the sequencing lanes. Donors were grouped into four age groups: young (average roughly 17 years), middle-aged (39), aged (about 60) and long-lived (82). For two donors (one aged 18 to 29 and one aged 80 or older), the study analyzed two additional independent replicas of 1 million unique cDNA reads from the same blood draw. Age-related changes in TCR beta repertoire diversity were measured in the study by deep sequencing normalized with unique cDNA molecular identifiers. What the work shows at the level of the full study, not this receptor alone: The CMV infection status of donors was not known, potentially confounding age-related changes in expanded clonotypes. The long-lived group showed more naive CD4+ T cells, fewer expanded clones and increased TCR diversity than the aged group, suggesting age selection. Observed TCR beta diversity correlated strongly with the percentage of naive T cells measured by flow cytometry. Bulk unsorted PBMC profiling prevented conclusive comparison of naive and antigen-experienced compartments. As age increased, observed TCR beta diversity per million T cells dropped in a roughly linear way, and a significant reduction was already evident by age 40. Estimates of total diversity based on one million sequenced T cells were considered lower bounds and underestimates.

The source material was blood. The chain uses TRBV29-1 and TRBJ2-3, with the D gene too uncertain to name. The receptor comes from a man aged 18 to 30 in good health. The sequence in DNA is TGCAGCGTTGGGGGAATGACAGATACGCAGTATTTT. Its protein is CSVGGMTDTQYF.